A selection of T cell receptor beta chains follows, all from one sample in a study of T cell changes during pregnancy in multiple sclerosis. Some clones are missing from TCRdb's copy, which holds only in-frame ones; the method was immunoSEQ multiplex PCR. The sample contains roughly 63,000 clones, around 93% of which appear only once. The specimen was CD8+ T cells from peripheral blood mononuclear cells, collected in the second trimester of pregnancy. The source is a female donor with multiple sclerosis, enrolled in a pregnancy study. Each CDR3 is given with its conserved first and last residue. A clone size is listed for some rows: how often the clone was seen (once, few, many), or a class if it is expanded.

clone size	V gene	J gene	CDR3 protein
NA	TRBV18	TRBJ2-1	CASSPTGTSAYNEQFF
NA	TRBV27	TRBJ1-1	CASSLMGGTEAFF
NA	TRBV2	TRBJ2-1	CASSFLADNEQFF
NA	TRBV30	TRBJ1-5	CACGQDHNQPQHF
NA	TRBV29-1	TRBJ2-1	CSVEDRLNEQFF
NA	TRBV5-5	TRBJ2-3	CASSEGDGGTDTQYF
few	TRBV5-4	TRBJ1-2	CASSLGPGGVGGYTF
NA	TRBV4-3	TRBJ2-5	CASSQDSGGWETQYF
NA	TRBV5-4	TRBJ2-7	CASSPRGQYEQYF
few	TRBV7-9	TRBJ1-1	CASSLGGLNTEAFF
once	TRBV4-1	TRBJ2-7	CASSQETGAFYEQYF
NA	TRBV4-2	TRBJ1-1	CASSQERDRWKNTEAFF
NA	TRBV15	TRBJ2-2	CATSSPQGWNTGELFF
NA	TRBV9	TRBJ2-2	CASSVHGLAGTNTGELFF
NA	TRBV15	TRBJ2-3	CATRIEESTDTQYF
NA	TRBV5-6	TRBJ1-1	CASSLDLAVNTEAFF
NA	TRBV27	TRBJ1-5	CASWGSHNQPQHF
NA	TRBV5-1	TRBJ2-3	CASSFEIQARTDTQYF
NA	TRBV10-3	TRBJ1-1	CAIRMAVMNTEAFF
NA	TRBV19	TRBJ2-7	CASSRGESLFYEQYF
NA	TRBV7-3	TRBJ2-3	CASSPTSGSADTQYF
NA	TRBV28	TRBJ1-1	CASSDRALGVEAFF
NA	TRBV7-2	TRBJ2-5	CASSLDSTSGGETQYF
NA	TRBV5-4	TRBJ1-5	CASSPGQGRGQPQHF
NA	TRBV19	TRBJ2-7	CASSMEAAYEQYF
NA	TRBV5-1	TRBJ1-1	CASSLVGGLNTEAFF
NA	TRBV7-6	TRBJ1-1	CASSPGTEAFF
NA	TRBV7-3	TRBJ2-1	CASSPRGWDNEQFF
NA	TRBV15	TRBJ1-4	CATSMLTGGMANEKLFF
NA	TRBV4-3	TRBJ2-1	CASSQDLAGAPSSYNEQFF
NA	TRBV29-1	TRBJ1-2	CSVDFRPTRETYGYTF
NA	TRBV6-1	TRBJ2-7	CASTGLAGSYEQYF
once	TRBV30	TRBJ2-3	CAWSLGQGTDTQYF
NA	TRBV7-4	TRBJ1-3	CASSRDRGRGNTIYF
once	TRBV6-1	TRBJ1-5	CATFPAGEQPQHF
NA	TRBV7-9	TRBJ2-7	CASSSGTRGPYEQYF
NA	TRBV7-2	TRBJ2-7	CASRSTSLHYEQYF
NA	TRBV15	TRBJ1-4	CATSKTGGEWANEKLFF
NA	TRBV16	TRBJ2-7	CASSHTPGTGGRYEQYF
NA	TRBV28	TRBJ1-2	CASSPRVYGYTF
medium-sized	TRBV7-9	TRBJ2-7	CASSFGAGFSNEQYF
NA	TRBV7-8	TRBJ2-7	CASSTGVYEQYF
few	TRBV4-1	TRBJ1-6	CASSLGTNSPLHF
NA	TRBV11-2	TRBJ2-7	CASSIYQGNLHSYEQYF
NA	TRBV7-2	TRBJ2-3	CASSSLTSGDTQYF
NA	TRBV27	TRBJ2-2	CASRNFRGSNGELFF
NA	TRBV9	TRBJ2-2	CASTRGTGVTGELFF